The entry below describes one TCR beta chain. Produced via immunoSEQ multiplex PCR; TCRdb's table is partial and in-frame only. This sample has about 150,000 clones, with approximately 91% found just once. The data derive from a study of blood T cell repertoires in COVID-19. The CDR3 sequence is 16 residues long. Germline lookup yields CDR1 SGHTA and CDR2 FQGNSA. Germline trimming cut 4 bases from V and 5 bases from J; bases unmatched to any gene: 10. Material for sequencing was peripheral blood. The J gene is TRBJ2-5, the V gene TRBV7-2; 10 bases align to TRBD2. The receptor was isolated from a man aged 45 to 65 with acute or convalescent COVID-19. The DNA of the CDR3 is TGTGCCAGCAGCTCGTCCCGACTAGCGGGTGGGGAGACCCAGTACTTC. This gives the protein CASSSSRLAGGETQYF.